This T cell receptor beta chain was found in a study of CD8+ T cells in alopecia areata. General observations from the study: Possibly as an HLA-related effect, TCR sharing across patients appeared less clear than in mice. Higher clonality than in normal scalp was seen in lesional scalp, especially alopecia totalis/universalis.

Notes on this clone: What it binds is not known.

Sorted populations comprised CD4+ and CD8+ T cells obtained from PBMCs. cDNA reverse transcribed from extracted RNA served as the sequencing template. The data were produced by immunoSEQ multiplex PCR, yet TCRdb's version contains in-frame clones alone and is incomplete. The table lists 140,000 or so clones, around two thirds of them singletons, with less than 40% in the top ten. The junction had 8 bases not matched to a gene; V was cut back by 1 base and J by 3 bases. From germline, CDR1 is SQVTM and CDR2 ANQGSEA. The CDR3 loop spans 16 amino acids. This clonotype originated in a human donor in good health. The sequenced sample was CD8+ T cells sorted from blood. V and J are TRBV29-1 and TRBJ2-7, with TRBD1 matching 11 bases. CDR3 loop: CSVEGRGTGGLYEQYF. CDR3 DNA: TGCAGCGTTGAAGGCCGCGGGACAGGGGGACTCTACGAGCAGTACTTC.